The 30 T cell receptor beta chains in this list originate from one sample, sequenced in a study of immune characterization of retroperitoneal liposarcoma (dated by TCRdb to between 2018 and 2021). To prepare the library, PCR was applied. The instrument was a NextSeq 500. The raw public data were reprocessed by TCRdb itself: fastp quality trimming at Q25, MiXCR clonotype calling, in-frame beta chains only. Every CDR3 protein is listed once, alongside the most common genes and DNA of its rows. Across this sample there are approximately 10,000 distinct CDR3 sequences, with roughly 28% seen only once. The top ten constitute around 9.8% of the sample. The material sequenced was tumor tissue. The receptor source for this set is a female donor with retroperitoneal liposarcoma.

This clonotype appeared many times. V gene TRBV7-6 combines with J gene TRBJ2-3; 9 positions agree with TRBD2. The CDR3 contains 15 residues. J was trimmed by 1 base and V by 5 bases; bases with no gene match: 4. Germline V lookup: CDR1 SGHVS, CDR2 FNYEAQ. The CDR3 is CASSSQRGGTDTQYF. The CDR3 nucleotides are TGTGCCAGCAGCAGCCAGCGGGGGGGCACAGATACGCAGTATTTT.

Worth noting for this clonotype: The junction shows a germline mismatch at one end, possibly a read error. V is TRBV24-1 and J is TRBJ2-2, with 10 bases fitting TRBD1. The CDR3 extends over 15 amino acids. Germline CDR1 KGHDR, CDR2 SFDVKD. The CDR3 is CASSETGQGAGELFF. CDR3 sequence (DNA): TGTGCCAGCAGTGAAACCGGACAGGGGGCCGGGGAGCTGTTTTTT.

In its sample, this clonotype is medium-sized (0.01 to 0.1%). V is TRBV7-2 and J is TRBJ2-1; TRBD1 aligns across 7 bases. The germline gives CDR1 SGHTA, CDR2 FQGNSA. This CDR3 is built from 14 residues. J gave up 10 bases and V 5 bases, and 11 bases lay outside the gene matches. For the CDR3, the DNA is TGTGCCAGCAGCAGTAGACAGGGCTCCCACGAGCAGTTCTTC. Its translation is CASSSRQGSHEQFF.

This clonotype was seen a handful of times. The V and J genes are TRBV7-6 and TRBJ1-2; possibly TRBD1 for D (5 bases). The CDR3 is made up of 14 amino acids. Looked up from germline, CDR1 is SGHVS and CDR2 is FNYEAQ. V was pared by 3 bases and J by 0 bases, with 8 bases between. CDR3 in DNA: TGTGCCAGCAGCTTCCGGGGGACTAACTATGGCTACACCTTC. This sequence encodes CASSFRGTNYGYTF.

J is TRBJ2-1 and V is TRBV11-3; 9 bases agree with TRBD1. Trimming at V came to 8 bases and at J to 7 bases, leaving 15 bases not matched to a gene. The germline gives CDR1 SGHNT, CDR2 YENEEA. This CDR3 contains 16 residues. The CDR3 loop reads CASFTRDRVGGNEQFF. CDR3 nucleotides: TGTGCCAGCTTCACCCGGGACAGGGTCGGGGGTAATGAGCAGTTCTTC.

This clonotype was observed many times. This chain joins TRBV28 and TRBJ2-1; a weak D match, TRBD2 (6 bases). The assigned J gene may be wrong: the sequence end matches TRBJ2-7 better. CDR1 is MDHEN and CDR2 is SYDVKM in the germline V gene. The CDR3 contains 15 residues. Here the CDR3 reads CASSLRDLLLNEQYF. The CDR3 region has the DNA TGTGCCAGCAGTTTGCGGGACTTGCTTTTGAATGAGCAGTACTTC.

The chain uses TRBV7-8 and TRBJ2-2; a possible D gene is TRBD1 (5 bases). The CDR3 runs 16 residues. Germline V CDR1 and CDR2: SGHVS, FQNEAQ. V was shortened by 1 base and J by 3 bases, with 12 bases between the two germline ends. The CDR3 region has the DNA TGTGCCAGCAGCTTAGGGGGCAGTGAGGACACCGGGGAGCTGTTTTTT. This encodes CASSLGGSEDTGELFF.

The chain uses TRBV7-8 and TRBJ2-4; no clear D gene. The end of the DNA is better explained by TRBJ2-7, so the J call may be wrong. This CDR3 is built from 13 residues. Germline V gene data show CDR1 as SGHVS and CDR2 as FQNEAQ. The CDR3 DNA is TGTGCCAGCAGCTTAGGTCGGAATTACGAGCAGTACTTC. Translated: CASSLGRNYEQYF.

This clonotype was seen ten or more times. The chain joins TRBV7-3 to TRBJ2-7; 9 bases match TRBD2. The ends lost 0 bases at V and 2 bases at J; junction bases unmatched: 14. Germline loops: CDR1 SGHTA, CDR2 FQGTGA. CDR3 length: 19 residues. CDR3 coding DNA: TGTGCCAGCAGCTTAACGGGACTTGACGAGGCGGGAGGGCCCTACGAGCAGTACTTC. As protein: CASSLTGLDEAGGPYEQYF.

This clonotype was detected many times. This chain joins TRBV6-1 and TRBJ2-1, with TRBD2 matching 7 bases. J was trimmed by 11 bases and V by 6 bases; bases with no gene match: 13. Germline lookup yields CDR1 MNHNS and CDR2 SASEGT. This CDR3 spans 14 amino acids. CDR3 loop: CASSLFAGEMQQFF. The CDR3 DNA sequence: TGTGCCAGCAGCCTCTTTGCGGGGGAAATGCAGCAGTTCTTC.

The chain is built from TRBV5-1 and TRBJ1-1, with TRBD1 matching over 7 bases. The CDR3 length is 15 residues. Trimming took 0 bases from V and 1 from J; bases not matched to a gene: 3. Germline V gives CDR1 SGHRS, CDR2 YFSETQ. CDR3 sequence: CASSLGTGSNTEAFF. CDR3 DNA: TGCGCCAGCAGCTTGGGGACAGGATCGAACACTGAAGCTTTCTTT.

This clonotype appeared many times. The CDR3 sequence: CASSWGTSGSEQYF. The CDR3 nucleotides are TGTGCCAGCAGCTGGGGGACTAGCGGGAGTGAGCAGTACTTC. The gene calls are TRBV7-2 and TRBJ2-1, with 14 bases aligning to TRBD2. The J call is uncertain, as TRBJ2-7 better fits the DNA end. The CDR3 has 14 amino acids. CDR1 is SGHTA, CDR2 FQGNSA, per germline.

This clonotype was seen a handful of times. This rearrangement joins TRBV7-2 to TRBJ2-1; TRBD1 might be the D (5 bases). The CDR3 totals 15 residues. The germline V gene encodes CDR1 SGHTA and CDR2 FQGNSA. V was shortened by 3 bases and J by 6 bases, with 15 bases between the two germline ends. In DNA, the CDR3 is TGTGCCAGCAGCTTTGCATACCCGCAGGGCAATGAGCAGTTCTTC. Its translation: CASSFAYPQGNEQFF.

This chain connects TRBV6-5 to TRBJ2-4, with D uncertain. Gene TRBJ2-7 matches the end of the DNA better, so the J call may be wrong. CDR1 and CDR2 (germline): MNHEY, SVGAGI. CDR3 length: 12 residues. CDR3 DNA sequence: TGTGCCAGCAGGACCCTCGCGAACGAGCAGTACTTC. Translated: CASRTLANEQYF.

In its sample, this clonotype was seen a few times. The rearrangement links TRBV5-6 to TRBJ1-2; perhaps TRBD1 as D (5 bases). The CDR3 totals 13 residues. V lost 4 bases, J lost 3 bases, and 10 bases lay in between. CDR1 and CDR2 from the germline V gene are SGHDT and YYEEEE. This CDR3 reads CASSVQADYGYTF. The CDR3 nucleotides are TGTGCCAGCAGCGTACAGGCGGACTATGGCTACACCTTC. Full variable domain (rest looked up from reference TRBV5-6 and TRBJ1-2): DAGVTQSPTHLIKTRGQQVTLRCSPKSGHDTVSWYQQALGQGPQFIFQYYEEEERQRGNFPDRFSGHQFPNYSSELNVNALLLGDSALYLCASSVQADYGYTFGSGTRLTVV.

This clonotype is categorized as medium-sized. The chain employs TRBV6-1 and TRBJ2-1, with 7 bases identical to TRBD2. The J call is uncertain, as TRBJ2-7 better fits the DNA end. The CDR3 runs 13 residues. Germline values: CDR1 MNHNS, CDR2 SASEGT. The CDR3 sequence: CASSAGTIYEQYF. The CDR3 region has the DNA TGTGCCAGCAGTGCCGGGACTATTTACGAGCAGTACTTC.

By sample share, this clonotype is medium-sized. The chain combines TRBV6-1 with TRBJ2-3; D possibly corresponds to TRBD2 (6 bases). CDR1 and CDR2 (germline): MNHNS, SASEGT. CDR3 length: 17 amino acids. V was shortened by 3 bases and J by 0 bases, with 16 bases between the two germline ends. CDR3 protein: CASSDWGGGTSTDTQYF. CDR3 bases: TGTGCCAGCAGTGACTGGGGAGGAGGAACTAGCACAGATACGCAGTATTTT.

In this sample, this clonotype turned up many times. V usage is TRBV11-2 and J usage is TRBJ2-4; D may be TRBD1 or TRBD2 (5 bases each). The CDR3 runs 12 residues. Germline CDR1 reads SGHAT; CDR2 reads FQNNGV. Trimming removed 4 bases from V and 13 bases from J, with 14 bases in between. This CDR3 reads CASSSGVGEQYF. The CDR3 bases are TGTGCCAGCAGCTCTGGGGTGGGGGAGCAGTACTTC.

This clonotype was recorded only once. The chain has TRBV6-2 or TRBV6-3 and TRBJ2-5, with D tentatively TRBD2 (6 bases). CDR1 is MNHEY and CDR2 is SVGEGT in the germline V gene. Between the trimmed V and J ends, which lost 5 bases and 11 bases, there was a span of 18 bases. This CDR3 spans 13 amino acids. CDR3 in amino acids: CASSGTGWGEQYF. As DNA, the CDR3 is TGTGCCAGCAGTGGGACCGGCTGGGGGGAGCAGTACTTC.

In its sample, this clonotype was seen many times. The V and J genes are TRBV25-1 and TRBJ2-5; tentatively, D is TRBD1 or TRBD2 (5 bases each). The end of the DNA fits TRBJ2-7 better, so the J call may be wrong. This CDR3 has 13 amino acids. CDR1 is MGHDK, CDR2 SYGVNS, per germline. The CDR3 bases are TGTGCCAGCAGTGAATCGGGACCAACCGAGCAGTACTTC. It codes for CASSESGPTEQYF.

The chain joins TRBV27 to TRBJ2-1; 11 bases map to TRBD2. V shed 4 bases and J 3 bases; nucleotides not matched to a gene: 2. There are 15 residues in the CDR3. CDR1 is MNHEY and CDR2 is SMNVEV in the germline V gene (reference sequence). The chain's CDR3 is CASSSLAGDYNEQFF. CDR3 DNA: TGTGCCAGCAGTTCACTAGCGGGGGACTACAATGAGCAGTTCTTC.

The rearrangement uses TRBV6-6 and TRBJ1-6; 9 nucleotides line up with TRBD1. From germline, CDR1 is MNHNY and CDR2 SVGAGI (reference sequence). This CDR3 is built from 16 residues. V shed 0 bases and J 9 bases; nucleotides not matched to a gene: 6. The CDR3 DNA sequence: TGTGCCAGCAGTTACTCGATACGGGACAGGGTTTCACCCCTCCACTTT. Translated: CASSYSIRDRVSPLHF.

This clonotype is medium-sized in the sample. The chain links TRBV6-1 to TRBJ2-7; perhaps TRBD2 as D (7 bases). The CDR3 has 14 amino acids. From germline, CDR1 is MNHNS and CDR2 SASEGT. Trimming took 6 bases from V and 5 from J, leaving 17 bases between them. CDR3: CASREGGLEDEQYF. DNA of the CDR3: TGTGCCAGCAGAGAGGGGGGGTTAGAGGACGAGCAGTACTTC.

V is TRBV6-6 and J is TRBJ2-2; no definite D call. Trimming took 2 bases from V and 0 from J, leaving 4 bases between them. The CDR3 is 14 residues long. Per the germline V gene, CDR1 is MNHNY and CDR2 is SVGAGI (reference sequence). In DNA, the CDR3 is TGTGCCAGCAGTTACAACGCGAACACCGGGGAGCTGTTTTTT. It translates to CASSYNANTGELFF.

Only a few counts were recorded for this clonotype. The chain recombines TRBV6-1 with TRBJ2-1; 9 nucleotides agree with TRBD1. CDR3 size: 14 residues. Germline CDR1 and CDR2: MNHNS and SASEGT. The J segment lost 10 bases and the V segment lost 4 bases, leaving 8 bases of the junction unmatched. The chain's CDR3 is CASSVRDRVYEQFF. CDR3 sequence (DNA): TGTGCCAGCAGTGTAAGGGACAGGGTCTACGAGCAGTTCTTC.

The chain employs TRBV6-6 and TRBJ1-2; TRBD1 matches 7 bases. CDR1 MNHNY and CDR2 SVGAGI come from the germline V gene (reference sequence). This CDR3 spans 13 amino acids. V lost 6 bases, J lost 7 bases, and 8 bases stayed unmatched. This CDR3 is CASSPDRVTGYTF. The CDR3 DNA reads TGTGCCAGCAGCCCTGACAGGGTCACTGGCTACACCTTC.

This clonotype was counted between two and nine times. The J gene is TRBJ2-1, the V gene TRBV24-1, with TRBD1 matching 9 bases. With V trimmed by 7 bases and J by 0 bases, 6 bases remained unmatched. The germline V gene has CDR1 KGHDR and CDR2 SFDVKD. The CDR3 length is 16 residues. CDR3 bases: TGTGCCACCAGAGGGACAGGGTCGCTCTCCTACAATGAGCAGTTCTTC. Translated, it gives CATRGTGSLSYNEQFF.

This clonotype was detected a few times. The chain couples TRBV27 to TRBJ2-5, with D unclear. CDR3 length: 11 residues. Germline V gene sequence: CDR1 MNHEY, CDR2 SMNVEV (reference sequence). Trimming shortened V by 3 bases and J by 11 bases, and 10 bases separated the two germline ends. The CDR3 spells CASSFFNEQYF. The CDR3 DNA reads as TGTGCCAGCAGTTTCTTCAATGAGCAGTACTTC.

The CDR3: CASSPRPFDGTSPKTQYF. CDR3 nucleotides: TGTGCCAGCAGCCCCCGCCCCTTCGACGGGACCTCACCGAAGACCCAGTACTTC. This chain links TRBV7-8 with TRBJ2-5; perhaps D is TRBD1 or TRBD2 (5 bases each). Germline V gene sequence: CDR1 SGHVS, CDR2 FQNEAQ. Deletions cut 5 bases from V and 6 bases from J, with 28 bases between. CDR3 length: 18 residues. The entire variable domain, with the rest obtained from reference TRBV7-8 and TRBJ2-5, is as follows: GAGVSQSPRYKVAKRGQDVALRCDPISGHVSLFWYQQALGQGPEFLTYFQNEAQLDKSGLPSDRFFAERPEGSVSTLKIQRTQQEDSAVYLCASSPRPFDGTSPKTQYFGPGTRLLVL.

V is TRBV7-2 and J is TRBJ2-5; D is undetermined. Trimming removed 1 base from V and 5 bases from J, with 8 bases in between. CDR3 length: 13 amino acids. In germline, CDR1 is SGHTA, CDR2 FQGNSA. As DNA, the CDR3 is TGTGCCAGCAGCTTAGGGGCCGAGGAGACCCAGTACTTC. It translates to CASSLGAEETQYF. The entire variable domain, with the rest obtained from reference TRBV7-2 and TRBJ2-5, is as follows: GAGVSQSPSNKVTEKGKDVELRCDPISGHTALYWYRQSLGQGLEFLIYFQGNSAPDKSGLPSDRFSAERTGGSVSTLTIQRTQQEDSAVYLCASSLGAEETQYFGPGTRLLVL.